Listed below are T cell receptor beta chains from one sample, sequenced in a study of CD8+ T cells in alopecia areata. This table comes from immunoSEQ multiplex PCR, and its TCRdb copy is limited to in-frame clones, with some not included. The data show approximately 99,000 clones, with 45% to 70% seen just once and about 20% held by the top ten. The specimen sequenced was CD8+ T cells sorted from blood. Receptors were obtained from a human donor in good health. Both conserved end residues are part of each CDR3. Fields, in order: J gene, V gene, CDR3 protein.

>TRBJ1-1|TRBV29-1
CSGRSGTGGTEAFF
>TRBJ2-1|TRBV5-6
CASSLGDNEQFF
>TRBJ2-3|TRBV9
CASSVDGDHSTQYF
>TRBJ1-4|TRBV7-8
CASSLTGGTEKLFF
>TRBJ2-3|TRBV2
CASTFGGVSTDTQYF
>TRBJ1-6|TRBV7-9
CASSFPRGQTLHF
>TRBJ1-1|TRBV7-9
CASSGLTGPTEAFF
>TRBJ1-3|TRBV29-1
CSVEQESSGNTIYF
>TRBJ2-5|TRBV13
CASSPLGGAGETQYF
>TRBJ2-3|TRBV10-3
CAISESGLGWTDTQYF
>TRBJ2-3|TRBV5-1
CASSLFRCCGTDTQYF
>TRBJ2-5|TRBV9
CASSLAGNQETQYF
>TRBJ1-2|TRBV25-1
CASSPALPTPDYGYTF
>TRBJ2-7|TRBV6-5
CASSYSQGSNEQYF